This entry lists 30 T cell receptor beta chains sequenced from one sample in a study of Graves' ophthalmopathy and Graves' hyperthyroidism. Amplified TCR beta CDR3 regions were obtained using RNA transcripts as template. Scientists carried out first-round RT-PCR using HTBI primers and then a second-round multiplex PCR. TCRdb re-called the multiplex PCR reads through MiXCR, storing one row per CDR3 protein. The sample carries about 390,000 distinct CDR3 sequences, about a sixth recorded once. The specimen was peripheral blood. Receptors were obtained from an adult woman with stable Graves' hyperthyroidism.

This clonotype has a count of ten or more. This chain links TRBV12-3 or TRBV12-4 with TRBJ1-2; 10 bases line up with TRBD1. The CDR3 extends over 14 amino acids. Losses at the gene ends were 2 bases for V and 8 bases for J; bases not matched to a gene: 5. For the CDR3, the DNA is TGTGCCAGCAGTTTAACGGGACAGGGGATAGGCTACACCTTC. It translates to CASSLTGQGIGYTF.

This clonotype was detected ten times or more. V usage is TRBV30 and J usage is TRBJ2-2; possibly TRBD2 for D (5 bases). The V gene's germline CDR1 is GTSNPN and CDR2 SVGIG (reference sequence). This CDR3 spans 15 amino acids. The V end lost 0 bases, the J end lost 4 bases, and 12 bases lay between the germline ends. CDR3 in DNA: TGTGCCTGGAGTGTAGGTCCAGCGGCCACCGGGGAGCTGTTTTTT. Amino acids: CAWSVGPAATGELFF. The whole variable domain, filled in from reference TRBV30 and TRBJ2-2, reads SQTIHQWPATLVQPVGSPLSLECTVEGTSNPNLYWYRQAAGRGLQLLFYSVGIGQISSEVPQNLSASRPQDRQFILSSKKLLLSDSGFYLCAWSVGPAATGELFFGEGSRLTVL.

This clonotype appeared many times. The chain carries TRBV30 and TRBJ2-7, with 9 bases that match TRBD2. The junction had 4 bases not matched to a gene; V was cut back by 1 base and J by 0 bases. This CDR3 has 15 amino acids. CDR1 and CDR2 (germline): GTSNPN, SVGIG (reference sequence). CDR3 nucleotide sequence: TGTGCCTGGAGTGATACTAGCGGGCCCTCCTACGAGCAGTACTTC. It specifies CAWSDTSGPSYEQYF.

Ten or more counts support this clonotype. CDR3 sequence reads: CASSPRGIGNQPQHF. CDR3 nucleotide sequence: TGTGCCAGTAGCCCCAGGGGTATTGGCAATCAGCCCCAGCATTTT. The chain couples TRBV19 to TRBJ1-5; TRBD1 might be the D (6 bases). The ends were cut back, 6 bases at V and 2 bases at J, with 14 bases in the middle. Germline CDR1 reads LNHDA; CDR2 reads SQIVND (reference sequence). The CDR3 extends over 15 amino acids.

This chain uses TRBV30 with TRBJ1-5, with D unresolved. Germline V gene data show CDR1 as GTSNPN and CDR2 as SVGIG (reference sequence). The CDR3 has 14 amino acids. V lost 4 bases, J lost 0 bases, and 10 bases lay in between. CDR3 coding DNA: TGTGCCTGGACCCCGGGCGGTAGCAATCAGCCCCAGCATTTT. The encoded protein is CAWTPGGSNQPQHF.

This clonotype was observed a few times. The rearrangement uses TRBV20-1 and TRBJ1-2; D perhaps matches TRBD1 (5 bases). V lost 3 bases and J lost 4, with 9 bases in between. Germline CDR1 DFQATT, CDR2 SNEGSKA (reference sequence). The CDR3 consists of 12 residues. As DNA, the CDR3 is TGCAGTGCTAGCGGGACGGGCTATGGCTACACCTTC. Translating it yields CSASGTGYGYTF.

The rearrangement uses TRBV12-3 or TRBV12-4 and TRBJ1-1, with 8 bases identical to TRBD1. The ends lost 5 bases at V and 4 bases at J; junction bases unmatched: 6. This CDR3 region has 14 residues. The CDR3 here is CASSTTGEVTEAFF. The CDR3 DNA reads TGTGCCAGCAGTACGACAGGGGAAGTCACTGAAGCTTTCTTT.

This clonotype was observed at least ten times. The chain uses TRBV2 and TRBJ2-7, with D possibly matching TRBD2 (5 bases). Looked up from germline, CDR1 is SNHLY and CDR2 is FYNNEI. V dropped 4 bases and J dropped 4 bases, with 14 bases sitting between them. The CDR3 extends over 14 amino acids. CDR3 bases: TGTGCCAGCAGTGCTGAGCGGCCTCGGTACGAGCAGTACTTC. It yields the protein CASSAERPRYEQYF.

This rearrangement joins TRBV2 to TRBJ1-2; D is ambiguous. Germline V gene data show CDR1 as SNHLY and CDR2 as FYNNEI. This CDR3 is 12 amino acids long. V shed 4 bases and J shed 5 bases, with 8 bases lying between them. Here the CDR3 DNA reads TGTGCCAGCAGTGTGGCGGAGTATGGCTACACCTTC. Its protein product is CASSVAEYGYTF.

This clonotype was recorded at least ten times. The chain joins TRBV10-3 to TRBJ2-7, with TRBD1 matching 8 bases. Germline loops: CDR1 ENHRY, CDR2 SYGVKD. Trimming removed 5 bases from V and 5 bases from J; junction bases left unmatched: 2. The CDR3 extends over 12 amino acids. The CDR3 region is CAISLGQDEQYF. The CDR3 nucleotides are TGTGCCATCAGTTTGGGACAGGACGAGCAGTACTTC.

This clonotype was counted at least ten times. The chain couples TRBV13 to TRBJ2-7; D is uncertain. Germline CDR1 is PRHDT and CDR2 is FYEKMQ (reference sequence). V was trimmed by 1 base and J by 2 bases, leaving 6 bases between them. There are 13 residues in the CDR3. The CDR3 sequence is CASSLANPYEQYF. DNA of the CDR3: TGTGCCAGCAGCTTAGCGAACCCCTACGAGCAGTACTTC.

This clonotype was detected ten times or more. The genes are TRBV7-2 and TRBJ1-3; D remains unclear. This CDR3 has 15 residues. V was clipped by 0 bases and J by 0 bases, with 6 bases between them. The germline V gene encodes CDR1 SGHTA and CDR2 FQGNSA. CDR3 sequence: CASSLAFDSGNTIYF. CDR3 in DNA: TGTGCCAGCAGCTTAGCGTTTGACTCTGGAAACACCATATATTTT.

With regard to this clonotype: This could be a read error, since a much larger clone is one nucleotide away. The chain combines TRBV20-1 with TRBJ2-7, with TRBD1 matching over 10 bases. Germline CDR1 and CDR2: DFQATT and SNEGSKA (reference sequence). Losses at the gene ends were 5 bases for V and 6 bases for J; bases not matched to a gene: 7. The length of the CDR3 is 13 residues. In nucleotides, the CDR3 is TGCAGTGCTCCCGGGACAGGGGAATGCGAGCAGTACTTC. Translating gives CSAPGTGECEQYF.

Ten or more counts support this clonotype. The V call is TRBV7-9, the J call TRBJ2-5; tentative D call: TRBD1 (5 bases). Looked up from germline, CDR1 is SEHNR and CDR2 is FQNEAQ (reference sequence). The CDR3 sequence is 14 residues long. V was pared by 3 bases and J by 4 bases, with 12 bases between. The CDR3, as DNA: TGTGCCAGCAGCTTCGGCCAGGGTGCAGAGACCCAGTACTTC. This gives the protein CASSFGQGAETQYF.

This clonotype came up many times. The V gene is TRBV10-3, the J gene TRBJ1-1; perhaps TRBD1 as D (6 bases). The CDR3 is 12 residues long. Between the trimmed V and J ends, which lost 10 bases and 3 bases, there was a span of 12 bases. The V gene's germline CDR1 is ENHRY and CDR2 SYGVKD. The CDR3: CATTSGDTEAFF. The CDR3, as DNA: TGTGCCACAACATCAGGGGACACTGAAGCTTTCTTT.

This clonotype came up many times. The chain carries TRBV3-1 and TRBJ1-1; no clear D gene. The CDR3 totals 13 residues. Germline V gene lookup returns CDR1 LGHDT and CDR2 YNNKEL (reference sequence). V was pared by 0 bases and J by 6 bases, with 8 bases between. The CDR3 loop is CASSQELVAEAFF. Here the CDR3 DNA reads TGTGCCAGCAGCCAAGAACTGGTCGCTGAAGCTTTCTTT.

This clonotype was recorded many times. J is TRBJ2-7 and V is TRBV28, with 7 bases that match TRBD1. The V gene end was trimmed by 6 bases and the J gene end by 2 bases; junction bases not matched to a gene: 4. Per germline, CDR1 MDHEN and CDR2 SYDVKM. The length of the CDR3 is 13 residues. Here the CDR3 DNA reads TGTGCCAGCAGCTCGACAGGGCCCTACGAGCAGTACTTC. This gives the protein CASSSTGPYEQYF.

In its sample, this clonotype was seen many times. This chain joins TRBV10-3 and TRBJ2-6; D not certain. V lost 3 bases, J lost 2 bases, and 5 bases lay in between. CDR3 length: 14 amino acids. The germline V gene encodes CDR1 ENHRY and CDR2 SYGVKD. The DNA for the CDR3 is TGTGCCATCAGTGACAGGCCTGGGGCCAACGTCCTGACTTTC. It encodes CAISDRPGANVLTF.

The chain joins TRBV27 to TRBJ2-7; D is undetermined. Trimming stripped 5 bases from V and 3 bases from J, with 11 bases between. The CDR3 totals 13 residues. Germline V gene data show CDR1 as MNHEY and CDR2 as SMNVEV (reference sequence). CDR3 DNA sequence: TGTGCCAGCAGTAATCGTAGGAACTACGAGCAGTACTTC. This translates into CASSNRRNYEQYF.

There are many counts of this clonotype. This chain links TRBV24-1 with TRBJ2-5; TRBD2 matches at 9 bases. The germline gives CDR1 KGHDR, CDR2 SFDVKD. This CDR3 contains 21 residues. V lost 2 bases to trimming and J lost 0 bases; unmatched junction nucleotides: 18. The CDR3 nucleotides are TGTGCCACCAGTGATTCGCTCCTACTAGCGGGCGCCTGGGGGGACCAAGAGACCCAGTACTTC. This codes for CATSDSLLLAGAWGDQETQYF.

This clonotype was counted between two and nine times. The chain recombines TRBV4-1 with TRBJ2-7; D perhaps matches TRBD1 (5 bases). The CDR3 covers 15 residues. Germline CDR1 MGHRA, CDR2 YSYEKL. Trimming took off 0 bases at V and 3 bases at J, with 12 bases between the two ends. The CDR3 sequence: CASSQENSGIYEQYF. The CDR3, as DNA: TGCGCCAGCAGCCAAGAAAATTCAGGGATCTACGAGCAGTACTTC.

As concerns this clonotype: A much larger clone lies one base from this, so it may be a read error. This chain uses TRBV6-2 or TRBV6-3 with TRBJ2-7; the match to TRBD2 covers 7 bases. CDR3 length: 12 residues. The junction had 4 bases not matched to a gene; V was cut back by 9 bases and J by 2 bases. The germline V gene encodes CDR1 MNHEY and CDR2 SVGEGT. CDR3 nucleotide sequence: TGTGCCAGTAACCGGGGGGCCTACGAGCAGTACTTC. It yields the protein CASNRGAYEQYF.

V gene TRBV25-1 combines with J gene TRBJ1-1; 7 bases line up with TRBD1. In germline, CDR1 is MGHDK, CDR2 SYGVNS. Trimming took 4 bases from V and 1 from J; bases not matched to a gene: 12. The CDR3 has 17 residues. The CDR3 protein is CASSGLDSGGPNTEAFF. The CDR3 region has the DNA TGTGCCAGCAGTGGACTGGACTCAGGGGGGCCGAACACTGAAGCTTTCTTT.

This clonotype appeared many times. V is TRBV6-1 and J is TRBJ1-5; possible D gene TRBD1, 5 bases. V lost 2 bases to trimming and J lost 3 bases, with 11 bases between them. CDR3 length: 15 amino acids. The germline V gene encodes CDR1 MNHNS and CDR2 SASEGT. CDR3 in amino acids: CASSETQGTNQPQHF. CDR3 nucleotide sequence: TGTGCCAGCAGTGAAACCCAGGGTACCAATCAGCCCCAGCATTTT.

Ten or more counts support this clonotype. The chain links TRBV19 to TRBJ1-1, with 9 bases fitting TRBD1. V was pared by 9 bases and J by 7 bases, with 15 bases of the junction left unmatched. Germline-derived CDR1 and CDR2 are LNHDA and SQIVND (reference sequence). The CDR3 is 15 residues long. The CDR3 DNA is TGTGCCAGCCTAGACCTCGACAGGGGGTTCCGTGAAGCTTTCTTT. Its translation: CASLDLDRGFREAFF.

The chain couples TRBV6-5 to TRBJ1-1, with no clear D. Germline loops: CDR1 MNHEY, CDR2 SVGAGI. The CDR3 totals 11 residues. Trimming stripped 2 bases from V and 5 bases from J, with 3 bases between. CDR3 sequence: CASSYETEAFF. In DNA, the CDR3 is TGTGCCAGCAGTTACGAGACTGAAGCTTTCTTT.

This clonotype was found many times. The chain combines TRBV6-5 with TRBJ1-5; D is ambiguous. The germline V and J ends were trimmed by 6 bases and 4 bases, with 10 bases remaining between them. The CDR3 consists of 13 residues. Germline values: CDR1 MNHEY, CDR2 SVGAGI. CDR3 coding DNA: TGTGCCAGCAGCTTAGGCAGGAATCAGCCCCAGCATTTT. As protein: CASSLGRNQPQHF.

With respect to this clonotype: A much larger clone lies one base from this, so it may be a read error. The chain links TRBV11-2 to TRBJ2-7; TRBD2 agrees at 8 bases. The V gene's germline CDR1 is SGHAT and CDR2 FQNNGV. The CDR3 sequence is 18 residues long. CDR3 residues: CASSLVFSPGLALHELYF. CDR3 bases: TGTGCCAGCAGCTTAGTCTTTTCTCCCGGACTAGCTTTACACGAGCTGTACTTC.

This clonotype was seen ten or more times. The J gene is TRBJ1-1, the V gene TRBV6-1, with D possibly matching TRBD1 (5 bases). The CDR3 contains 15 residues. Per the germline V gene, CDR1 is MNHNS and CDR2 is SASEGT. The V end lost 5 bases, the J end lost 1 base, and 14 bases lay between the germline ends. CDR3 in amino acids: CASSLGTMGNTEAFF. The CDR3 DNA reads TGTGCCAGCAGTCTCGGGACGATGGGGAACACTGAAGCTTTCTTT.

This clonotype was seen repeatedly, ten times or more. This chain uses TRBV20-1 with TRBJ1-6, with 11 bases lining up with TRBD1. J was trimmed by 10 bases and V by 0 bases; bases with no gene match: 8. Germline CDR1 DFQATT, CDR2 SNEGSKA (reference sequence). The CDR3 consists of 16 residues. The CDR3 protein is CSARDQDRGLWSPLHF. The DNA for the CDR3 is TGCAGTGCTAGAGACCAGGACAGGGGGCTATGGTCACCCCTCCACTTT.